This TCR beta chain is from a study of shared clonotypes between healthy human individuals. It was CD45RO-negative cells, positively selected for CCR7, that made up naive CD8 cells, with terminally differentiated effector memory CD45RA+ cells excluded. General study points: Some naive CD4 clonotypes, around 4.9%, turned up in common across a few donors. Across subsets, estimated richness was generally greater for naive than for memory populations. Non-shared clonotypes displayed generation probabilities falling below those of clonotypes present in all four donors.

To note about this clone: Its antigen remains unknown. This sample also contains other DNA sequences that code for the same CDR3.

Approximately 220 ng DNA, about 28,000 T cell genomes, went into each sorted-subset replicate PCR. Assay used: immunoSEQ multiplex PCR; TCRdb lists only in-frame clones, some missing. Of around 2.1 million clones listed, more than 85% are singletons. Material: naive CD8+ T cells from PBMCs. This clonotype was obtained from a man younger than 35 in good health. Some clones in this sample may be carry-over from other donors' samples.

CDR3 loop: CASSLGTNTEAFF. In DNA, the CDR3 is TGTGCCAGCAGCTTGGGGACGAACACTGAAGCTTTCTTT. The V and J genes are TRBV5-4 and TRBJ1-1; D uncertain. Germline V gives CDR1 SGHNT, CDR2 YYREEE (reference sequence). Trimming shortened V by 0 bases and J by 1 base, and 4 bases separated the two germline ends. This CDR3 is 13 amino acids long. Based on the CDR3 plus reference TRBV5-4 and TRBJ1-1, the full variable domain is ETGVTQSPTHLIKTRGQQVTLRCSSQSGHNTVSWYQQALGQGPQFIFQYYREEENGRGNFPPRFSGLQFPNYSSELNVNALELDDSALYLCASSLGTNTEAFFGQGTRLTVV.